This T cell receptor (beta chain) was recorded in a study of blood T cell repertoires in COVID-19. Study summary: The samples span acute and convalescent COVID-19 from the United States, Italy and Spain.

The CDR3 has 16 residues. Trimming removed 9 bases from V and 5 bases from J; junction bases left unmatched: 11. Per the germline V gene, CDR1 is WNHNN and CDR2 is SYGVQD (reference sequence). The data were produced by immunoSEQ multiplex PCR, yet TCRdb's version contains in-frame clones alone and is incomplete. The sample lists some 80,000 clones, about 90% occurring once. The sequencing sample was made of peripheral blood. This receptor was identified in a human donor in a cohort sampled during active COVID-19. This chain uses TRBV10-1 with TRBJ2-5; 14 positions agree with TRBD2. In DNA form, the CDR3 reads TGCGCCAGGACCGGGACTAGCGGGAGTTCGGTGGAGACCCAGTACTTC. This translates into CARTGTSGSSVETQYF.